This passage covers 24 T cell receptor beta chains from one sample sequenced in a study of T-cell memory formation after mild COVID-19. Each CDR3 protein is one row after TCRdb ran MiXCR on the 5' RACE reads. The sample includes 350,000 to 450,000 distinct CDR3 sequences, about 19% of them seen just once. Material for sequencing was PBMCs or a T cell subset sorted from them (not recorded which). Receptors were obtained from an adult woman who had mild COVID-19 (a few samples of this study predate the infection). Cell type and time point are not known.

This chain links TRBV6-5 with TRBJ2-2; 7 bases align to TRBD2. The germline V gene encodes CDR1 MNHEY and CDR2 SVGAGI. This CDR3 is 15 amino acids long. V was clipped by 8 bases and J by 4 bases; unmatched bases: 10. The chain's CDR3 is CASGPGGIATGELFF. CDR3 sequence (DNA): TGTGCCAGCGGCCCGGGAGGCATTGCCACCGGGGAGCTGTTTTTT.

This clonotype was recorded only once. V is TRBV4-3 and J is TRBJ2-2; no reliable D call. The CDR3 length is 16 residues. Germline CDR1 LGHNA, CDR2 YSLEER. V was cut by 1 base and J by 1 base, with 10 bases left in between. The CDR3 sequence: CASSQVPPGNTGELFF. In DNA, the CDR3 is TGCGCCAGCAGCCAAGTTCCGCCGGGGAACACCGGGGAGCTGTTTTTT.

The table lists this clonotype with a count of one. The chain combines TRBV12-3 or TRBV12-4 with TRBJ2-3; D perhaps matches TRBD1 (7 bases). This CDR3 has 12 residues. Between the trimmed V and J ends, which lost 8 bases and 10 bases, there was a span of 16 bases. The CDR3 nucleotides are TGTGCCAGCTGGGGGGCAGGGGGTCCGCAGTATTTT. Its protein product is CASWGAGGPQYF.

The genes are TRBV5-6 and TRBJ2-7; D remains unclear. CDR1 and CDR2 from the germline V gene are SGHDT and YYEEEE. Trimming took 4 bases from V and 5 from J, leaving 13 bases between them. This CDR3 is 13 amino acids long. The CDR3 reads CASSTPTTDEQYF. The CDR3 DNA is TGTGCCAGCAGCACCCCCACAACCGACGAGCAGTACTTC.

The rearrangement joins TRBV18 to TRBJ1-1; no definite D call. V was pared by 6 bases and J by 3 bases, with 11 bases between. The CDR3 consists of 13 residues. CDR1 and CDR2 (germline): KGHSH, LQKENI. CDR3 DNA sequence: TGTGCCAGCTCGGTATCCCTCGACACTGAAGCTTTCTTT. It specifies CASSVSLDTEAFF.

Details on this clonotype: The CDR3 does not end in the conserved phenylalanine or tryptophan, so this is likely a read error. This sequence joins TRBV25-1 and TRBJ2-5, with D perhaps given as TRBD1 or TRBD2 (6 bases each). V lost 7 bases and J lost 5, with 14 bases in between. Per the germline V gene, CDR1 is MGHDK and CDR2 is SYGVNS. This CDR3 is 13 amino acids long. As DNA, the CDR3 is TGTGCCAGCACGGGGGCCCTGGGGGAGACCCAGTACCTC. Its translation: CASTGALGETQYL.

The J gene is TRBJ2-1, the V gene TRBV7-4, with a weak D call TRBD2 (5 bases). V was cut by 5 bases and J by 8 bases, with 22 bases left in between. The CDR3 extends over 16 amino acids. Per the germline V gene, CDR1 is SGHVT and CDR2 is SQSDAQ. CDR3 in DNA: TGTGCCAGCAGCATCCCTAGCAAATTGTTAGTCCATGAGCAGTTCTTC. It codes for CASSIPSKLLVHEQFF.

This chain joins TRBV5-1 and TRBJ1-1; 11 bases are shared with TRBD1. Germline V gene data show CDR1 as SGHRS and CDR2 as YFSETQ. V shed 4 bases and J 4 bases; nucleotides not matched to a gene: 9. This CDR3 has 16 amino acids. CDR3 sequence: CASSPGQGALGTEAFF. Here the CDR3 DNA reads TGCGCCAGCAGCCCTGGACAGGGGGCGCTCGGCACTGAAGCTTTCTTT. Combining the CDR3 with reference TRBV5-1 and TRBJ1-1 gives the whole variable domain KAGVTQTPRYLIKTRGQQVTLSCSPISGHRSVSWYQQTPGQGLQFLFEYFSETQRNKGNFPGRFSGRQFSNSRSEMNVSTLELGDSALYLCASSPGQGALGTEAFFGQGTRLTVV.

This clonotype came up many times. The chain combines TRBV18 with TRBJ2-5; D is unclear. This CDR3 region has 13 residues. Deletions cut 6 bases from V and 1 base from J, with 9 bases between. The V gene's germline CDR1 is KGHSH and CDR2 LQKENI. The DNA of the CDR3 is TGTGCCAGCTCCCTGACTCTCCAAGAGACCCAGTACTTC. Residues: CASSLTLQETQYF.

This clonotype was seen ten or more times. CDR3 residues: CASSWDGRTDTQYF. CDR3 DNA sequence: TGTGCCAGCAGTTGGGACGGCCGCACAGATACGCAGTATTTT. V is TRBV27 and J is TRBJ2-3, with D perhaps assigned TRBD1 or TRBD2 (5 bases each). With 4 bases removed from V and 1 base from J, the gap between germline ends came to 9 bases. CDR1 and CDR2 (germline): MNHEY, SMNVEV (reference sequence). This CDR3 has 14 amino acids.

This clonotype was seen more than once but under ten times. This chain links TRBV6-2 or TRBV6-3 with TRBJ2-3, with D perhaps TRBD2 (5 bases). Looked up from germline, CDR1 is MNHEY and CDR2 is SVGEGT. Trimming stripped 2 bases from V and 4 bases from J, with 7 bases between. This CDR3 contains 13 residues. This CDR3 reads CASSYSGPDTQYF. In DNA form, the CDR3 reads TGTGCCAGCAGTTACAGCGGCCCAGATACGCAGTATTTT.

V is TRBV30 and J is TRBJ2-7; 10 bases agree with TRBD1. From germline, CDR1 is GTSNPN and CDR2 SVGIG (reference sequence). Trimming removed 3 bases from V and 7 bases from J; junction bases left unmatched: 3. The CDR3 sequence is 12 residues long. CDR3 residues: CAWRWDRGEQYF. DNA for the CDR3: TGTGCCTGGAGATGGGACAGGGGTGAGCAGTACTTC.

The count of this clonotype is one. The CDR3: CASRTGQAWDYEQYF. The CDR3 bases are TGTGCCAGCCGTACCGGACAGGCTTGGGACTACGAGCAGTACTTC. The rearrangement links TRBV6-5 to TRBJ2-7; 7 bases align to TRBD1. Germline CDR1 MNHEY, CDR2 SVGAGI. CDR3 length equals 15 residues. Germline trimming cut 8 bases from V and 3 bases from J; bases unmatched to any gene: 13.

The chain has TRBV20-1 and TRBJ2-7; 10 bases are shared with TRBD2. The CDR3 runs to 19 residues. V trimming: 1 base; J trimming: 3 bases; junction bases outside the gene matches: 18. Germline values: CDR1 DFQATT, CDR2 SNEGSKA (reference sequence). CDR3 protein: CSARGGQELPGLASYEQYF. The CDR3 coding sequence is TGCAGTGCTAGAGGCGGGCAGGAACTACCGGGACTAGCGAGCTACGAGCAGTACTTC.

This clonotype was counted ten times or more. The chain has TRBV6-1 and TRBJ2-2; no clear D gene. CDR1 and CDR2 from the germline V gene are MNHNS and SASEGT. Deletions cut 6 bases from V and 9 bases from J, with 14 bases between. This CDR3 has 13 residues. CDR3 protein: CASSLKEQRELFF. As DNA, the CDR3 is TGTGCCAGCAGCCTGAAAGAACAGCGGGAGCTGTTTTTT.

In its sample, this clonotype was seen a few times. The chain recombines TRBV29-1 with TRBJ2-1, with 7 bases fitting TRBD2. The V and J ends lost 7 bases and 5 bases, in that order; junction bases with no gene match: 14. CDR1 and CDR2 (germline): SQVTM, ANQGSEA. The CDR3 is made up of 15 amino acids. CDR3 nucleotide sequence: TGCAGCGGGAACACATGGACTAGTGGGAACAATGAGCAGTTCTTC. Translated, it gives CSGNTWTSGNNEQFF.

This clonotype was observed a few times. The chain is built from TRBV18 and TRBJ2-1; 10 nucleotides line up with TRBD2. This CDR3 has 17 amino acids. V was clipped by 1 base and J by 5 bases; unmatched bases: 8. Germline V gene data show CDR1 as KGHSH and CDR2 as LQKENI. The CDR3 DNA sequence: TGTGCCAGCTCACCACGTCTAGCGGGAGTCGGGGACAATGAGCAGTTCTTC. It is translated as CASSPRLAGVGDNEQFF.

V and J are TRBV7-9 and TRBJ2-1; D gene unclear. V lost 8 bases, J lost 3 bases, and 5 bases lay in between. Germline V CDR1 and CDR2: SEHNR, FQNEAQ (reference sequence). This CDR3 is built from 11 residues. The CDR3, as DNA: TGTGCCAGCGGTGTCTACAATGAGCAGTTCTTC. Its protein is CASGVYNEQFF.

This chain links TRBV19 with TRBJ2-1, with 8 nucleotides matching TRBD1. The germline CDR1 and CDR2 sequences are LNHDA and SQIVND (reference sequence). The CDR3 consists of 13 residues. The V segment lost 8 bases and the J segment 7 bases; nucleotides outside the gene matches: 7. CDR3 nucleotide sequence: TGTGCCAGTGGCCAGGGGGCGGCTAATGAGCAGTTCTTC. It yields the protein CASGQGAANEQFF.

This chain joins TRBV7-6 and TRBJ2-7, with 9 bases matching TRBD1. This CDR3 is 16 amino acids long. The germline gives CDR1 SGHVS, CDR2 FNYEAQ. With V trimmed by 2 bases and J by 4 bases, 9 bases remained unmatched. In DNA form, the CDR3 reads TGTGCCAGCAGCTTACTCGAGGGGACAGGGACTTACGAGCAGTACTTC. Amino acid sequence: CASSLLEGTGTYEQYF. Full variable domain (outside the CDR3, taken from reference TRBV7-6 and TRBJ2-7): GAGVSQSPRYKVTKRGQDVALRCDPISGHVSLYWYRQALGQGPEFLTYFNYEAQQDKSGLPNDRFSAERPEGSISTLTIQRTEQRDSAMYRCASSLLEGTGTYEQYFGPGTRLTVT.

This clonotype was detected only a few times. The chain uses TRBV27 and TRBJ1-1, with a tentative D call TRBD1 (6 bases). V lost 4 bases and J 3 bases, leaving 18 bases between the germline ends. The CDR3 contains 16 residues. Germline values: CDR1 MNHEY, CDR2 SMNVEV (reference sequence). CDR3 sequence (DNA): TGTGCCAGCAGTTCCTCAGGGGAAAGGCCTTACACTGAAGCTTTCTTT. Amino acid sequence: CASSSSGERPYTEAFF.

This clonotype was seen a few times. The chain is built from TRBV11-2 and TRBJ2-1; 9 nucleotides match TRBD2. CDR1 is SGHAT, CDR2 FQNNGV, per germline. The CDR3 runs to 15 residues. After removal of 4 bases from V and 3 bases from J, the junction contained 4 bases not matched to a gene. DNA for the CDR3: TGTGCCAGCAGCTATAGCGGGGGCAACTACAATGAGCAGTTCTTC. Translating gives CASSYSGGNYNEQFF.

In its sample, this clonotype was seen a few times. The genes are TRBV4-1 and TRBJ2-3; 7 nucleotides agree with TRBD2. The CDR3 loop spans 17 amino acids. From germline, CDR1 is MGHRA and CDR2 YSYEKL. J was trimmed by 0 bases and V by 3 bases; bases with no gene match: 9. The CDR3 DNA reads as TGCGCCAGCAGCCAGCCCGGGACTAACCTCAGCACAGATACGCAGTATTTT. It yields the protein CASSQPGTNLSTDTQYF.

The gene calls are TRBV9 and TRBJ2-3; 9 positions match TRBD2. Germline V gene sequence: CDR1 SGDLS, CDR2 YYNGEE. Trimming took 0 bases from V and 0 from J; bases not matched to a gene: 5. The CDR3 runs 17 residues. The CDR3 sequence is CASSVAPTSGSTDTQYF. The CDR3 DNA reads TGTGCCAGCAGCGTAGCCCCCACTAGCGGGAGCACAGATACGCAGTATTTT.